This TCR beta chain is drawn from a study of shared clonotypes between healthy human individuals. Whole-study results and caveats: Sorted-subset sequencing was shown by rarefaction to be incomplete despite large depth.

For every subset, genomic DNA was evenly distributed across several immunoSEQ plates. TCRdb's table, derived via immunoSEQ multiplex PCR, lists solely in-frame clones and lacks some. The sample has more than 1.2 million clones, less than 99% seen once; the top ten hold approximately 0.4%. This clone appeared a single time. Its specificity is not known. Sequencing was performed on naive CD4+ T cells sorted from blood. Subset reported: CD45RA+ positively selected. This clonotype was sampled from a man aged 30-40 years in good health.

The CDR3 sequence is CASSLRERTEAFF. CDR3 in DNA: TGTGCCAGCAGTTTGAGGGAGAGGACTGAAGCTTTCTTT. The chain links TRBV27 to TRBJ1-1, with D unclear. V gave up 3 bases and J gave up 5 bases, with 10 bases separating them. The CDR3 is 13 residues long. The V gene's germline CDR1 is MNHEY and CDR2 SMNVEV (reference sequence).